The rows below give T cell receptor beta chains drawn from one sample of a study of cytomegalovirus exposure and HLA in healthy donors. Assay: immunoSEQ multiplex PCR; the TCRdb copy retains only in-frame clones and omits some. Among about 120,000 clones listed, 75% to 85% were seen once. Sequenced input: PBMCs. Receptor source: a man aged 40-50 years in good health and CMV-seronegative. Each CDR3 is given with its conserved first and last residue. Fields, in order: V gene, CDR3 length, J gene, CDR3 protein.

TRBV11-2	15	TRBJ2-1	CASIPSGNSYNEQFF
TRBV6-5	15	TRBJ1-1	CASSSPSGLNTEAFF
TRBV9	14	TRBJ1-1	CASSADPRNTEAFF
TRBV7-9	12	TRBJ1-5	CASSQGDQPQHF
TRBV7-2	13	TRBJ1-5	CASSLGGDQPQHF
TRBV7-2	13	TRBJ2-2	CASSFYGTGELFF
TRBV7-2	15	TRBJ2-7	CASSLGLAGRYEQYF
TRBV5-4	16	TRBJ2-1	CASSLVGGPTYNEQFF
TRBV5-6	13	TRBJ1-1	CASSLGDRVRAFF
TRBV5-4	13	TRBJ1-1	CARSAGPNTEAFF
TRBV19	14	TRBJ1-5	CASSQSERGRSQHF
TRBV5-4	14	TRBJ1-2	CASSLVPGDYGYTF
TRBV7-9	16	TRBJ2-7	CASSPPSGTETYEQYF
TRBV18	13	TRBJ1-6	CASSRGYNSPLHF
TRBV6-5	15	NA	CASSFLAGSSYEQYF
TRBV6-5	11	TRBJ1-1	CAVVSGTEAFF
TRBV7-9	16	TRBJ2-1	CASSLGTSGQYNEQFF
TRBV15	11	TRBJ2-7	CATSSDYEQYF
TRBV14	18	TRBJ2-4	CASSQGAKDRPTKNIQYF
TRBV10-3	17	TRBJ1-2	CAISGPGQGSPWGGYTF
TRBV7-2	16	TRBJ1-3	CASSLGPASDGNTIYF
TRBV9	15	TRBJ1-2	CASSVDDRGAQGYTF
TRBV2	12	TRBJ2-1	CASSGGAGEQFF
TRBV10-3	16	TRBJ2-5	CATAPPGTGRRETQYF
TRBV4-3	15	TRBJ2-1	CASSQAPSGGPEQFF
TRBV7-2	15	TRBJ2-7	CASSQGQGAFYEQYF
TRBV7-2	14	TRBJ2-2	CASSPDILIGELFF
TRBV9	16	TRBJ2-3	CASSVGQGTYTDTQYF
TRBV28	12	NA	CASSFAIYEQYF
TRBV19	13	TRBJ2-7	CASSRQGFDEQYF
TRBV11-2	14	TRBJ2-1	CASSSRQDNNEQFF
TRBV9	16	TRBJ1-3	CASSGGQILSGNTIYF
TRBV7-7	15	TRBJ2-5	CASSTGGTGAETQYF
TRBV2	17	TRBJ2-3	CASCPSGGYFSTDTQYF
TRBV28	13	TRBJ2-5	CASSPTGVETQYF
TRBV10-3	14	TRBJ1-2	CAIRLEDRSYGYTF
TRBV7-2	15	TRBJ2-7	CASSETSGGSYEQYF
TRBV15	16	TRBJ2-5	CATSTGTVTQQETQYF
TRBV28	16	TRBJ2-1	CASSRSSGRTYNEQFF
TRBV7-2	15	TRBJ1-2	CASSRSPRELNGYTF
TRBV7-2	13	TRBJ2-1	CASSPGHGNEQFF
TRBV6-1	18	TRBJ1-5	CASSEVWGGELANQPQHF
TRBV5-1	14	TRBJ1-1	CASSLASLNTEAFF
TRBV27	13	TRBJ2-3	CASSSQRRDTQYF
TRBV10-3	13	TRBJ2-7	CAISPQGANEQYF
TRBV5-6	14	TRBJ1-2	CASRLRGLNYGYTF
TRBV7-2	15	TRBJ2-7	CASSLGGTGTYEQYF
TRBV5-5	17	TRBJ2-1	CASSLEGTSGLRNEQFF
TRBV5-6	13	TRBJ1-1	CASSSWYGTEAFF
TRBV11-2	14	TRBJ1-2	CASSTDSRSTGYTF
TRBV14	14	TRBJ2-5	CASSPSGTSETQYF